This TCR beta chain stems from a study of blood T cell repertoires in COVID-19. Whole-study context: The United States, Italy and Spain were the sources of the acute and convalescent COVID-19 samples.

Assay: immunoSEQ multiplex PCR; the TCRdb copy retains only in-frame clones and omits some. The table lists over 200,000 clones, about 88% of them singletons, with roughly 4% in the top ten. Germline V gene lookup returns CDR1 GTSNPN and CDR2 SVGIG (reference sequence). The CDR3 length is 18 residues. V lost 0 bases to trimming and J lost 2 bases, with 21 bases between them. Material: peripheral blood. This clonotype originated in a man between 60 and 70 years old who had recovered from COVID-19. The V call is TRBV30, the J call TRBJ2-3; no definite D call. The chain's CDR3 is CAWSVRLKTPPSTDTQYF. In nucleotides, the CDR3 is TGTGCCTGGAGTGTACGCCTAAAAACCCCACCCTCCACAGATACGCAGTATTTT.